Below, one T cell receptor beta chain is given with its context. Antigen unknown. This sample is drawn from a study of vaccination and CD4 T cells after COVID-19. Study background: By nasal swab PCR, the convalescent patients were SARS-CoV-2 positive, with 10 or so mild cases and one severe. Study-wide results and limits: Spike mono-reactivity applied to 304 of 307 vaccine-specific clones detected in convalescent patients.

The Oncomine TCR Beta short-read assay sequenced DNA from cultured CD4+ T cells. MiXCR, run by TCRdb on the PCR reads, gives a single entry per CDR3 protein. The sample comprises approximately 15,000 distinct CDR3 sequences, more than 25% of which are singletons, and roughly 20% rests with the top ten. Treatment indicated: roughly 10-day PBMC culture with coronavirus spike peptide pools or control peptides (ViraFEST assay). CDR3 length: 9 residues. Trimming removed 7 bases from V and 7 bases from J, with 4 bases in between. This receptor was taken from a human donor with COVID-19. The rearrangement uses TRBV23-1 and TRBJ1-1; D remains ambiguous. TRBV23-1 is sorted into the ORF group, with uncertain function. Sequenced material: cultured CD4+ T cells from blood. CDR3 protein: CASTREAFF. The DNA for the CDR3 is TGCGCCAGCACCCGTGAAGCTTTCTTT.